The entry below gives a single T cell receptor beta chain sequence along with its context. The target of this receptor is not known. Per-base quality was not reported, and no clone a single base away is much larger than it. This sample was taken from a study of blood T cell repertoires in COVID-19 (dated by TCRdb to 2020 to 2022). Background for the entire study: Samples from collaborators originated in the United States, Italy and Spain and spanned both the acute and convalescent phases of COVID-19. The material from the prospective study consisted of cDNA or gDNA derived from T cells, B-cell-depleted T cells, or PBMCs. The repertoires were released in a freely available public database intended as a resource for research on the immune response to SARS-CoV-2. Deeply sampled blood TCRbeta repertoires from subjects exposed to, actively infected with, or recovered from COVID-19 were included in the dataset. A de-identified subject ID, COVID-19 status, age in years and sex were almost always included in the sample metadata. Where available, HLA class I and class II types were obtained from metadata supplied by the sample provider rather than from assay-based typing. The samples were drawn from two sources: the first 160 participants of the ongoing ImmuneRACE study, and 1,200 or so subjects contributed by 6 global collaborators. Beyond this particular receptor, the publication reports: The amount of clinical and demographic metadata varied by source and participant and was provided uncurated.

TCRbeta CDR3 regions were amplified from genomic DNA using the immunoSEQ Assay, a bias-controlled multiplex PCR. In the original analysis: The number of nucleated cells in each sample was estimated by amplification of reference gene primers within the assay. To quantify the absolute abundance of each unique TCRbeta CDR3 rearrangement, sequence reads were collapsed and filtered. For each sample, productive Simpson clonality was calculated as the square root of Simpson's diversity index over productive rearrangements. Here the immuneACCESS table is served through TCRdb, limited to in-frame sequences with V and J called. Missing clones are a known gap in these copies; in checked studies unresolved V genes cover under half, and the rest lacks a known reason. V and J calls plus clone size are reproduced from that table; the DNA served to infer D and trimming. This sample comprises under 250,000 clones, roughly 85% of them detected only once. Of the sample, roughly 3% falls within the top ten clones.

Whole blood was collected in K2EDTA tubes by collaborating institutions according to the institutions' own protocols. For TCRbeta analysis, collaborator samples were shipped as frozen whole blood, as isolated PBMCs, or as DNA extracted from either sample type. From V the trimming removes 5 bases and from J it removes 8 bases, while the gene matches leave 4 bases of the junction unaccounted for. The CDR3 has 14 amino acids, counting the end cysteine and phenylalanine. The only DNA kept is the CDR3, 42 bases in frame from the first base. From the germline V gene, CDR1 is MDHEN and CDR2 is SYDVKM. This TCR came from a man between 18 and 35 years old with active or convalescent COVID-19. Material: peripheral blood. The chain is made from TRBV28 and TRBJ2-1; 12 bases in the junction line up with TRBD2. CDR3 loop: CASSLAGGIHEQFF. The nucleotides read TGTGCCAGCAGTCTAGCGGGAGGGATCCATGAGCAGTTCTTC.